The entry below describes one T cell receptor beta chain. The antigen is not known. This specimen belongs to a study of cytomegalovirus exposure and HLA in healthy donors. Study findings and constraints: Across all donors, roughly uniform sequencing depth was an assumption of the presence/absence analyses. More clonal expansion characterized HLA-associated TCR beta chains than equally common others in a later analysis. HLA alleles showed associations with 16,951 TCR beta sequences in a later analysis, at a 0.05 false discovery rate. Within a later analysis, the majority of CMV-associated TCR beta chains appeared HLA-restricted.

PCR used 60 Vbeta primers and 13 Jbeta primers. Sequencing used immunoSEQ multiplex PCR; TCRdb keeps in-frame clones, though not all of them. The sample includes about 140,000 clones, 75% to 85% seen only once; the top ten take 1.8%. The CDR3 has 13 amino acids. Looked up from germline, CDR1 is ENHRY and CDR2 is SYGVKD. Trimming took 7 bases from V and 5 from J; bases not matched to a gene: 2. The chain recombines TRBV10-3 with TRBJ1-5; the match to TRBD1 covers 10 bases. The sequence derives from a female donor in good health and CMV-seropositive. Sequencing was performed on PBMCs. CDR3 nucleotides: TGTGCCATCACCGACAGGGGGCATCAGCCCCAGCATTTT. This codes for CAITDRGHQPQHF.